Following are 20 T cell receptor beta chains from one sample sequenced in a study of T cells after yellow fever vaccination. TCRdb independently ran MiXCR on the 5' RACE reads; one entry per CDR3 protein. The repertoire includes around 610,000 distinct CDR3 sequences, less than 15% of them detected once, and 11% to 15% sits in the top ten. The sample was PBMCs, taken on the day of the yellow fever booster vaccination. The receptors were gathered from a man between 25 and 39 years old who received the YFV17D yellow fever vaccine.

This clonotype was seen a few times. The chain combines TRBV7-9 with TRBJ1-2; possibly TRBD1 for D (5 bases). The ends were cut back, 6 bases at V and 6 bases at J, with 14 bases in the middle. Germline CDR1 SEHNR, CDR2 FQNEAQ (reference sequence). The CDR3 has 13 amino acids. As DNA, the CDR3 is TGTGCCAGCAGTTTCCCGGGACGGGATGGCTACACCTTC. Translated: CASSFPGRDGYTF.

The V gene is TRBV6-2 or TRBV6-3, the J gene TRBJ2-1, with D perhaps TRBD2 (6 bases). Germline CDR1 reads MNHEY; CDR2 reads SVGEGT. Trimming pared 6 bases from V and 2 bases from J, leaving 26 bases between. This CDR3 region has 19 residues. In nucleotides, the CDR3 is TGTGCCAGCAGCCCCCGGAATGTAGCGGACCAAACCGCCTACAATGAGCAGTTCTTC. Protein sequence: CASSPRNVADQTAYNEQFF.

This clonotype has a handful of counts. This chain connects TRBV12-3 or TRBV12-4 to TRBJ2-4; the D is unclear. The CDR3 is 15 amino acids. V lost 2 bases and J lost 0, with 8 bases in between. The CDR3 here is CASSLMVLAKNIQYF. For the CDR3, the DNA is TGTGCCAGCAGTTTAATGGTCCTAGCCAAAAACATTCAGTACTTC.

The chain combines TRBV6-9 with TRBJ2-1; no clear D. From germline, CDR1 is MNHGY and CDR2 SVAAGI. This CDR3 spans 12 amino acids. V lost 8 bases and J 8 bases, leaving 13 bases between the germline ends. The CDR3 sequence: CASRAVWDEQFF. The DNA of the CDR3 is TGTGCCAGCCGGGCCGTCTGGGATGAGCAGTTCTTC.

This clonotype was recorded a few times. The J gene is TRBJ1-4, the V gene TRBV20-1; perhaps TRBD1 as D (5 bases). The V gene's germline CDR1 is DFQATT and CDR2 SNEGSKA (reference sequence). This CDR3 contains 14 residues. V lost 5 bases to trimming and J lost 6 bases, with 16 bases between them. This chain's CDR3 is CSASPPGNHEKLFF. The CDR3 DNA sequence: TGCAGTGCTTCCCCCCCAGGGAACCATGAAAAACTGTTTTTT.

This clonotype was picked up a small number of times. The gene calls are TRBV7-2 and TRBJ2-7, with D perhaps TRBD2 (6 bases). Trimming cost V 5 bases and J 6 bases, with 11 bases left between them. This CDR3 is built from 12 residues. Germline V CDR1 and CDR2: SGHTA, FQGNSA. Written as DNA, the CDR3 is TGTGCCAGCAGCCAAGGGACTTCCGAGCAGTACTTC. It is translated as CASSQGTSEQYF. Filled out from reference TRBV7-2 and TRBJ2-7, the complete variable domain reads GAGVSQSPSNKVTEKGKDVELRCDPISGHTALYWYRQSLGQGLEFLIYFQGNSAPDKSGLPSDRFSAERTGGSVSTLTIQRTQQEDSAVYLCASSQGTSEQYFGPGTRLTVT.

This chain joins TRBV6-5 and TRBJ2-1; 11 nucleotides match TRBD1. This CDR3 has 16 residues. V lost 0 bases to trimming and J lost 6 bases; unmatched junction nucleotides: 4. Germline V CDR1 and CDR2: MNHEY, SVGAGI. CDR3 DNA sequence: TGTGCCAGCAGTTACTCATCCGGGACAGGGGGCAATGAGCAGTTCTTC. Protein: CASSYSSGTGGNEQFF.

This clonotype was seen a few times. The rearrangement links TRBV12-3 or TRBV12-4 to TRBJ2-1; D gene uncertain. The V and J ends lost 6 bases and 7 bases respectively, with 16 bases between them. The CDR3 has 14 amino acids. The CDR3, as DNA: TGTGCCAGCAGCCAATCGGGCACCTTTAATGAGCAGTTCTTC. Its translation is CASSQSGTFNEQFF.

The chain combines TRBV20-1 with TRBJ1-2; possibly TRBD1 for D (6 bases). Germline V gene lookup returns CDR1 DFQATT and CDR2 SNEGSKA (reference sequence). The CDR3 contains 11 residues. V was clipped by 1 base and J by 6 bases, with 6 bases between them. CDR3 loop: CSARAGDGYTF. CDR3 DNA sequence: TGCAGTGCTAGAGCAGGGGATGGCTACACCTTC.

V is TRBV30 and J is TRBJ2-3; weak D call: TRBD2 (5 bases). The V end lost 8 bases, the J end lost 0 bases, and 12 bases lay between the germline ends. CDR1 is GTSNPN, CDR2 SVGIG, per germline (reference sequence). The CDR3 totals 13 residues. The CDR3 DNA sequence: TGTGCCCGGACTTCACGTAGCACAGATACGCAGTATTTT. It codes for CARTSRSTDTQYF.

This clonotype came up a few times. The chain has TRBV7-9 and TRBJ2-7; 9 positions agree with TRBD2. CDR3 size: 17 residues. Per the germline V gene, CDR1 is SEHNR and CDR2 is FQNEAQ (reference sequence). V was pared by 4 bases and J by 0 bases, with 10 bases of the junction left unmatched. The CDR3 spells CASSSPPGLANSYEQYF. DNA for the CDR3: TGTGCCAGCAGCTCCCCCCCGGGACTAGCTAACTCCTACGAGCAGTACTTC.

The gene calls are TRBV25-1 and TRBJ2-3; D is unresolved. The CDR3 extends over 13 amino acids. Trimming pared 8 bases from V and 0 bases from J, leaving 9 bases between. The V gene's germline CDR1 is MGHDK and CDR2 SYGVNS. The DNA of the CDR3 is TGTGCCAGCGTGCTCGGGAGCACAGATACGCAGTATTTT. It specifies CASVLGSTDTQYF.

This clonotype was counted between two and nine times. CDR3 bases: TGCGCCAGCAGCCCGGGGACAGACCCAAATCAGCCCCAGCATTTT. Encoded protein: CASSPGTDPNQPQHF. The chain has TRBV5-1 and TRBJ1-5; 7 bases line up with TRBD1. The germline CDR1 and CDR2 sequences are SGHRS and YFSETQ. After removal of 4 bases from V and 4 bases from J, the junction contained 8 bases not matched to a gene. The CDR3 contains 15 residues.

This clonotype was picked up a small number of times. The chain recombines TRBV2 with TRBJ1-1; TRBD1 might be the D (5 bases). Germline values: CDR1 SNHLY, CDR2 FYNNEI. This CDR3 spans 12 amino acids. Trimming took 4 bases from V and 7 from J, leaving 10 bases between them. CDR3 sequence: CASSVWGDEAFF. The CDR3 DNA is TGTGCCAGCAGTGTGTGGGGGGATGAAGCTTTCTTT.

The CDR3 here is CASSRQANQPQHF. CDR3 sequence (DNA): TGTGCCAGCTCAAGACAGGCAAATCAGCCCCAGCATTTT. The V and J genes are TRBV18 and TRBJ1-5, with a weak D call TRBD1 (6 bases). CDR3 length: 13 amino acids. V lost 5 bases and J lost 4, with 9 bases in between. In germline, CDR1 is KGHSH, CDR2 LQKENI.

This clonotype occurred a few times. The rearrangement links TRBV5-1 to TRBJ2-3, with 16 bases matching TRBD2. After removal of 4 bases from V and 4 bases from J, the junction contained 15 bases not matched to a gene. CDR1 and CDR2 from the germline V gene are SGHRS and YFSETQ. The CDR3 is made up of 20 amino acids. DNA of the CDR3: TGCGCCAGCAGCACGGGACTAGCGGGAGGGAAGCGGTTATCCGCAGATACGCAGTATTTT. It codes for CASSTGLAGGKRLSADTQYF. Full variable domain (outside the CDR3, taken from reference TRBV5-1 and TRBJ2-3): KAGVTQTPRYLIKTRGQQVTLSCSPISGHRSVSWYQQTPGQGLQFLFEYFSETQRNKGNFPGRFSGRQFSNSRSEMNVSTLELGDSALYLCASSTGLAGGKRLSADTQYFGPGTRLTVL.

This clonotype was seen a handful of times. This CDR3 reads CASSYRGSGANVLTF. The DNA of the CDR3 is TGTGCCAGCAGTTACCGGGGTTCCGGGGCCAACGTCCTGACTTTC. The chain employs TRBV6-7 and TRBJ2-6; perhaps TRBD2 as D (5 bases). TRBV6-7 is an ORF; its function is uncertain. V was trimmed by 2 bases and J by 4 bases, leaving 9 bases between them. This CDR3 has 15 residues.

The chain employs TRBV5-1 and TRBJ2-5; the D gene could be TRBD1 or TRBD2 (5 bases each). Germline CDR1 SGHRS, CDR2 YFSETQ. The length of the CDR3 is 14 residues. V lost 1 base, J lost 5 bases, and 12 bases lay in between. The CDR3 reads CASSLNRDVETQYF. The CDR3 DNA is TGCGCCAGCAGCTTGAACCGGGACGTGGAGACCCAGTACTTC.

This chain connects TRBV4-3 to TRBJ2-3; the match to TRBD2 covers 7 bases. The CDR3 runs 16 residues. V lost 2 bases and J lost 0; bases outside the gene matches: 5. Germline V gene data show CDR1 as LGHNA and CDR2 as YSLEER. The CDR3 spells CASSQSGGSSTDTQYF. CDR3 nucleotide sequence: TGCGCCAGCAGCCAATCCGGGGGGTCTAGCACAGATACGCAGTATTTT.

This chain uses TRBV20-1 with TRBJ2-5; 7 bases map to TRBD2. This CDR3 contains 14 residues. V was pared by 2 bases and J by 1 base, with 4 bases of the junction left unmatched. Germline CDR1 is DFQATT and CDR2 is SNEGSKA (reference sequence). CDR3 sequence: CSARIGGGQETQYF. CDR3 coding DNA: TGCAGTGCTAGAATAGGCGGGGGCCAAGAGACCCAGTACTTC.